Below are 12 T cell receptor beta chains sequenced from a single sample in a study of Ad26.COV2.S vaccination and SARS-CoV-2 variants (dated by TCRdb to the early 2020s). The treatment or condition tag for this specimen amounts to: about 20 received Ad26.COV2.S at low or high dose, single or two shots; 5 received placebo; per-sample allocation not given. For vaccine and placebo recipients, the sequenced repertoires came from samples collected on day 63 after the first injection. Library preparation employed the immunoSEQ multiplex PCR assay. The immuneACCESS repertoire file appears here via TCRdb, limited to in-frame rearrangements. These files lack a portion of the clones; in checked studies, under half of the deficit traces to unresolved V genes, and the cause of the others is not known. The sample table contains around 320,000 clones; only one count was recorded for around four fifths of them. The biggest ten clones account for around 2.2% of the sample.

Sample: peripheral blood, taken in a trial of Ad26.COV2.S vaccine versus placebo. The receptors shown here come from a person between 18 and 60 years old who received the Ad26.COV2.S COVID-19 vaccine or a placebo.

The rearrangement links TRBV6-1 to TRBJ2-3; 10 nucleotides agree with TRBD1. The CDR3 consists of 13 residues. With V trimmed by 3 bases and J by 8 bases, 2 bases remained unmatched. Germline V gene sequence: CDR1 MNHNS, CDR2 SASEGT. DNA of the CDR3: TGTGCCAGCAGTGACCGACAGGGGGCTACGCAGTATTTT. This codes for CASSDRQGATQYF.

This clone was seen repeatedly, ten times or more. The chain uses TRBV7-9 and TRBJ2-7, with 9 bases identical to TRBD1. The CDR3 is made up of 16 amino acids. Germline CDR1 is SEHNR and CDR2 is FQNEAQ (reference sequence). V gave up 3 bases and J gave up 1 base; unmatched junction bases: 7. The CDR3 spells CASSLAPGQGSYEQYF. DNA of the CDR3: TGTGCCAGCAGCTTGGCACCGGGACAGGGATCCTACGAGCAGTACTTC.

The chain has TRBV5-4 and TRBJ2-3; D is uncertain. Trimming pared 1 base from V and 4 bases from J, leaving 10 bases between. The CDR3 has 14 amino acids. Per the germline V gene, CDR1 is SGHNT and CDR2 is YYREEE (reference sequence). CDR3 bases: TGTGCCAGCAGCTTGAAGACCGACGCAGATACGCAGTATTTT. This sequence encodes CASSLKTDADTQYF.

The CDR3 is CASSHNRGGETQYF. The DNA of the CDR3 is TGTGCCAGCAGCCATAACAGGGGGGGAGAGACCCAGTACTTC. The rearrangement links TRBV5-4 to TRBJ2-5, with TRBD1 as a possible D gene (8 bases). V was trimmed by 4 bases and J by 4 bases, leaving 14 bases between them. Germline lookup yields CDR1 SGHNT and CDR2 YYREEE (reference sequence). The CDR3 has 14 residues.

This clone was detected a few times. The V gene is TRBV6-1, the J gene TRBJ1-1; D may be TRBD1 (5 bases). The V gene lost 3 bases and the J gene lost 1 base, with 9 bases spanning the gap. The germline gives CDR1 MNHNS, CDR2 SASEGT. The CDR3 runs 14 residues. The CDR3 DNA is TGTGCCAGCAGTGAGAATCAGGGGAACACTGAAGCTTTCTTT. Encoded protein: CASSENQGNTEAFF.

The J gene is TRBJ1-1, the V gene TRBV18; D might be TRBD1 (6 bases). Germline V gives CDR1 KGHSH, CDR2 LQKENI. V was clipped by 3 bases and J by 4 bases, with 15 bases between them. The CDR3 is made up of 15 amino acids. This CDR3 reads CASSPYGGLGTEAFF. CDR3 bases: TGTGCCAGCTCACCTTACGGGGGGCTTGGCACTGAAGCTTTCTTT.

This CDR3 reads CASSQVRGTNEKLFF. The CDR3 DNA sequence: TGTGCCAGCAGCCAAGTCAGGGGAACTAATGAAAAACTGTTTTTT. The V call is TRBV4-2, the J call TRBJ1-4; the D gene is possibly TRBD1 (6 bases). Germline-derived CDR1 and CDR2 are LGHNA and YNFKEQ. With 1 base removed from V and 1 base from J, the gap between germline ends came to 7 bases. This CDR3 contains 15 residues.

The chain combines TRBV27 with TRBJ1-1; D ambiguous. V lost 6 bases to trimming and J lost 4 bases, with 15 bases between them. CDR3 length equals 14 residues. The germline CDR1 and CDR2 sequences are MNHEY and SMNVEV (reference sequence). This CDR3 reads CASRSGEWGTEAFF. In nucleotides, the CDR3 is TGTGCCAGCAGGTCGGGTGAATGGGGCACTGAAGCTTTCTTT.

The rearrangement joins TRBV3-1 (or the pseudogene TRBV3-2) to TRBJ1-4; the D gene is possibly TRBD1 (6 bases). V dropped 3 bases and J dropped 8 bases, with 22 bases sitting between them. The CDR3 length is 17 residues. Germline V gene data show CDR1 as LGHDT and CDR2 as YNNKEL (reference sequence). CDR3 DNA sequence: TGTGCCAGCAGCCAGTGGAAGTGGGACACCCGAGGGGAAAAACTGTTTTTT. Residues: CASSQWKWDTRGEKLFF.

This sequence joins TRBV29-1 and TRBJ2-7; tentatively, D is TRBD1 (6 bases). Germline V gene sequence: CDR1 SQVTM, CDR2 ANQGSEA. This CDR3 has 12 amino acids. V dropped 7 bases and J dropped 1 base, with 11 bases sitting between them. CDR3: CSASTGSYEQYF. The CDR3 DNA is TGCAGCGCATCGACAGGATCCTACGAGCAGTACTTC.

The chain has TRBV6-1 and TRBJ1-2; D call uncertain. The CDR3 totals 15 residues. Between the trimmed V and J ends, which lost 2 bases and 2 bases, there was a span of 12 bases. Germline V gene sequence: CDR1 MNHNS, CDR2 SASEGT. The CDR3 region is CASSERYTPNYGYTF. CDR3 DNA sequence: TGTGCCAGCAGTGAAAGATACACCCCCAACTATGGCTACACCTTC.

This clone came up a few times. This sequence joins TRBV7-9 and TRBJ2-7; D not resolved. The V and J ends lost 4 bases and 5 bases respectively, with 12 bases between them. Germline V gives CDR1 SEHNR, CDR2 FQNEAQ (reference sequence). The CDR3 spans 13 residues. For the CDR3, the DNA is TGTGCCAGCAGCTCCAGCGAAGGGAACGAGCAGTACTTC. This sequence encodes CASSSSEGNEQYF.